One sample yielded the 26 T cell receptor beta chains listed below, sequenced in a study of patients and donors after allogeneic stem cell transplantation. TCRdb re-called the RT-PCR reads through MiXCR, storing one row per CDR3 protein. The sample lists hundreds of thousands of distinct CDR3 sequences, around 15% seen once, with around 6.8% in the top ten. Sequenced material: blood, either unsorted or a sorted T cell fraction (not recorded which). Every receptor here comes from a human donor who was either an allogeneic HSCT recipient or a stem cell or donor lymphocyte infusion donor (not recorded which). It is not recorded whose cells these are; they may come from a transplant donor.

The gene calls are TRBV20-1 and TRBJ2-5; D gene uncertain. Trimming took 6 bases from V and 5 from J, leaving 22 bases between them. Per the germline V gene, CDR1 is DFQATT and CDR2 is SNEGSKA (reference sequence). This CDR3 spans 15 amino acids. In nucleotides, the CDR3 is TGCAGTGCCGTGCCGGGCTCCCTGGGCTTGGAGACCCAGTACTTC. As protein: CSAVPGSLGLETQYF.

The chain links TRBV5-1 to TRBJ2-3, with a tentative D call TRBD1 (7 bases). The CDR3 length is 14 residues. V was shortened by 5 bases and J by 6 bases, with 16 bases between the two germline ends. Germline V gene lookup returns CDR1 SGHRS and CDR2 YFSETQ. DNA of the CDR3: TGCGCCAGCAGACGGGGGACAGATTGGGATACGCAGTATTTT. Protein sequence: CASRRGTDWDTQYF.

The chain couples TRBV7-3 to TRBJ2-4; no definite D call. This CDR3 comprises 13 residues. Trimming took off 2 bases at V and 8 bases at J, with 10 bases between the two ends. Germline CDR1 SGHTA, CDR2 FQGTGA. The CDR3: CASSLATGDIQYF. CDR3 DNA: TGTGCCAGCAGCTTAGCCACCGGCGACATTCAGTACTTC.

The chain's CDR3 is CASSRLGSGNTEAFF. The CDR3 nucleotides read TGTGCCAGCAGTCGACTAGGCTCGGGGAACACTGAAGCTTTCTTT. This chain connects TRBV12-3 or TRBV12-4 to TRBJ1-1, with unresolved D. V dropped 5 bases and J dropped 1 base, with 14 bases sitting between them. The CDR3 consists of 15 residues.

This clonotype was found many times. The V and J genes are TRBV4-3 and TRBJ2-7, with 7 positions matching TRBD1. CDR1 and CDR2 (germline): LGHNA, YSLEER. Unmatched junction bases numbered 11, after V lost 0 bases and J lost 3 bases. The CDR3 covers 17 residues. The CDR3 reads CASSQDQEQGSFYEQYF. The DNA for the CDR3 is TGCGCCAGCAGCCAAGATCAGGAACAGGGGTCCTTCTACGAGCAGTACTTC.

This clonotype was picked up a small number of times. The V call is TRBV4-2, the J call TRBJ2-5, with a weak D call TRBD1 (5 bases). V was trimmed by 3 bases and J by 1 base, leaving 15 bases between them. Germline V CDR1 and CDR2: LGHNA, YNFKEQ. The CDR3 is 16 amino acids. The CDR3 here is CASSHYLGQGQETQYF. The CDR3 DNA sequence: TGTGCCAGCAGCCACTACTTGGGGCAGGGCCAAGAGACCCAGTACTTC.

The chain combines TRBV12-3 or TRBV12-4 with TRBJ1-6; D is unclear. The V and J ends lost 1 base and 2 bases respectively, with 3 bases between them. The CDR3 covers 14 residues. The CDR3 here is CASSLGTYNSPLHF. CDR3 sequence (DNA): TGTGCCAGCAGTTTAGGGACCTATAATTCACCCCTCCACTTT.

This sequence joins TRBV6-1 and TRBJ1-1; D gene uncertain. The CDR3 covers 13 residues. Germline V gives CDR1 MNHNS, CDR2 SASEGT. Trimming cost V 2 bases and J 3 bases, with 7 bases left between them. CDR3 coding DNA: TGTGCCAGCAGTGAAACTGGGTACACTGAAGCTTTCTTT. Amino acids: CASSETGYTEAFF.

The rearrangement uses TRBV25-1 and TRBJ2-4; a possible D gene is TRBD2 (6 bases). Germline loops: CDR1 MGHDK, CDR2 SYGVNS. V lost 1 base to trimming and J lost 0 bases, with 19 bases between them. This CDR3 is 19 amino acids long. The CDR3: CASSEFLGGGSAAKNIQYF. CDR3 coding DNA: TGTGCCAGCAGTGAATTCCTCGGGGGAGGCAGCGCAGCCAAAAACATTCAGTACTTC.

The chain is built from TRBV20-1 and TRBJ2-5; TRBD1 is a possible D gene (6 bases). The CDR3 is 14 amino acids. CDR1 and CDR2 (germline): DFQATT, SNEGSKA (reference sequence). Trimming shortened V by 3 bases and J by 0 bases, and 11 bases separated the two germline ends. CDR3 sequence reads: CSASPGQHQETQYF. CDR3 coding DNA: TGCAGTGCTAGCCCAGGACAGCACCAAGAGACCCAGTACTTC.

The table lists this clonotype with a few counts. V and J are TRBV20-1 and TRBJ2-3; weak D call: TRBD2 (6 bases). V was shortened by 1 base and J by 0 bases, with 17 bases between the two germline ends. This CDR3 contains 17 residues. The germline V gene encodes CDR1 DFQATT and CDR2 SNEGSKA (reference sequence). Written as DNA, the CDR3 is TGCAGTGCTAGAGCTCTCCCGAGCGGGCCCAGCACAGATACGCAGTATTTT. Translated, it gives CSARALPSGPSTDTQYF.

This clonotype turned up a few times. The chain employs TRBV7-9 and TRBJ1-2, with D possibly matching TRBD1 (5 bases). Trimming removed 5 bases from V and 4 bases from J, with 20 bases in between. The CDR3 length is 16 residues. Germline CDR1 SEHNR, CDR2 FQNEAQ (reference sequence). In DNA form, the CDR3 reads TGTGCCAGCAGCCACCCCCCACAGGCCACCCTCTATGGCTACACCTTC. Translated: CASSHPPQATLYGYTF.

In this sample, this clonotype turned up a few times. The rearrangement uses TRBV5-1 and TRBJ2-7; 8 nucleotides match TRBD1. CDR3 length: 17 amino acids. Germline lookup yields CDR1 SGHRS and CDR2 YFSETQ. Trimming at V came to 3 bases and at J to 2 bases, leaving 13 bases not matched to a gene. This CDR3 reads CASSWRFQGASTYEQYF. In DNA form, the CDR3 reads TGCGCCAGCAGCTGGAGATTCCAGGGGGCATCCACCTACGAGCAGTACTTC.

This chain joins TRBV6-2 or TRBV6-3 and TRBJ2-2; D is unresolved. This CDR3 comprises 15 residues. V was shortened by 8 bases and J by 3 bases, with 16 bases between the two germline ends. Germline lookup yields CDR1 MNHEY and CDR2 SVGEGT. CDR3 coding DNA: TGTGCCAGCCGACGGTCCTCTCGGGACACCGGGGAGCTGTTTTTT. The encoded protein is CASRRSSRDTGELFF.

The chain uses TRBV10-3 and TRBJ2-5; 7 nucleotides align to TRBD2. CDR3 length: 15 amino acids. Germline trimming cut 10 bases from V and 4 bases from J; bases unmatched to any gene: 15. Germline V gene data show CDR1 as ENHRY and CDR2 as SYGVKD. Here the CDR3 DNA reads TGTGCCACCTCCCCGGTGAGCGGGGCTGCAGAGACCCAGTACTTC. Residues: CATSPVSGAAETQYF.

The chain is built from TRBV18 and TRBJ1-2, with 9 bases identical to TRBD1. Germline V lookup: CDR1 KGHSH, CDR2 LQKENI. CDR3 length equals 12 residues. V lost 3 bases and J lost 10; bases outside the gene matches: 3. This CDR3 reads CASSPRTGDYTF. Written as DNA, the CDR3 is TGTGCCAGCTCACCGCGGACAGGGGACTACACCTTC.

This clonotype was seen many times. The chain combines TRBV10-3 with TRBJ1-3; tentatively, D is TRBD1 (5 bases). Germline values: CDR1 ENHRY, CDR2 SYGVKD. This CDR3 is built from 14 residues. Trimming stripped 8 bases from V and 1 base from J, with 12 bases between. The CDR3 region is CAIGGRGSGNTIYF. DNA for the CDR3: TGTGCCATCGGGGGAAGGGGTTCTGGAAACACCATATATTTT.

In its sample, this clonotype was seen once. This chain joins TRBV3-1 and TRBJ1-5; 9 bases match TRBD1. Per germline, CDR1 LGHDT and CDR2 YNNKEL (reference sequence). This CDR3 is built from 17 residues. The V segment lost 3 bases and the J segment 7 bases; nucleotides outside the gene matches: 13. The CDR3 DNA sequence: TGTGCCAGCAGCCAGGCCACCGGGACAGGGATAGGGCAGCCCCAGCATTTT. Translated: CASSQATGTGIGQPQHF.

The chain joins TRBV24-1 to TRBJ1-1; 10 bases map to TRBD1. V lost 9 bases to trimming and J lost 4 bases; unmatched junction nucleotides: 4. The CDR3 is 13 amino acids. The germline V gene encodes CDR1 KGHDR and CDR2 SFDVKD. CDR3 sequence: CATRRDRGTEAFF. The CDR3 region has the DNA TGTGCCACCCGCCGGGACAGGGGCACTGAAGCTTTCTTT.

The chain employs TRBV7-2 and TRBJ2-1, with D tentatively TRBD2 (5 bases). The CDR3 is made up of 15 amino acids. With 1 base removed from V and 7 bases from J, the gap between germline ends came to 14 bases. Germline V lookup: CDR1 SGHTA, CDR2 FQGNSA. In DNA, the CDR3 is TGTGCCAGCAGCTTAGTCGCACTTGGGGAGAATGAGCAGTTCTTC. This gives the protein CASSLVALGENEQFF.

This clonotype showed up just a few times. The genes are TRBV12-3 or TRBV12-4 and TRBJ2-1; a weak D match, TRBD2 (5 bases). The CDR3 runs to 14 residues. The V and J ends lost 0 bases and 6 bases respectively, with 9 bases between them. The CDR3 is CASSLALATNEQFF. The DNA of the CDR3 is TGTGCCAGCAGTTTAGCATTAGCGACCAATGAGCAGTTCTTC.

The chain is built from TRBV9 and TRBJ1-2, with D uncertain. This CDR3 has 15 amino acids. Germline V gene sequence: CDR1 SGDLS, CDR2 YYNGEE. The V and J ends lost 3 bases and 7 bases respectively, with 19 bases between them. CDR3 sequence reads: CASSGTGSRVGGYTF. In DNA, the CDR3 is TGTGCCAGCAGCGGGACGGGCTCAAGGGTCGGTGGCTACACCTTC.

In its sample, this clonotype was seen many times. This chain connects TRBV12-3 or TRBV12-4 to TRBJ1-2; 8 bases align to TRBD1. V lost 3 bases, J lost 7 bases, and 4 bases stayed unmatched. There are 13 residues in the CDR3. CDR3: CASSLDRVGGYTF. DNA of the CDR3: TGTGCCAGCAGTTTGGACAGGGTCGGTGGCTACACCTTC.

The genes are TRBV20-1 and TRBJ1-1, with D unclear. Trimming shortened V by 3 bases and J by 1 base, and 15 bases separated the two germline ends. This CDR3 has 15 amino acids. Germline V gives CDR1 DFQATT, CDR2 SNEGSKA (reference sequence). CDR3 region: CSASGVWTGNTEAFF. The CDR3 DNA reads TGCAGTGCTAGTGGCGTTTGGACGGGGAACACTGAAGCTTTCTTT.

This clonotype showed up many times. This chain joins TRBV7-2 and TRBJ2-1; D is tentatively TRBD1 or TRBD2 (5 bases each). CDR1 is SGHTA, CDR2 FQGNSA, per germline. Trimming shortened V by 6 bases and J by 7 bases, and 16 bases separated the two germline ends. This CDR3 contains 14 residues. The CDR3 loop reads CASSTRGARNEQFF. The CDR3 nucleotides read TGTGCCAGCAGTACACGAGGGGCGCGTAATGAGCAGTTCTTC.

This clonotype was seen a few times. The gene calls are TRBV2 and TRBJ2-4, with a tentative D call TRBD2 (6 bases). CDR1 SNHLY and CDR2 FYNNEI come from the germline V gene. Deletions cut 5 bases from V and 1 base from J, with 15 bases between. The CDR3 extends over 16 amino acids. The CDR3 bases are TGTGCCAGCAGTTTGGAGGGCTCCTTGGCCAAAAACATTCAGTACTTC. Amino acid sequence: CASSLEGSLAKNIQYF.